This is a list of T cell receptor beta chains from one sample in a study of blood T cell repertoires in COVID-19. Method: immunoSEQ multiplex PCR; TCRdb's copy keeps in-frame clones and lacks some. The sample records about 31,000 clones, 88% being singletons. Sequencing input: peripheral blood. The receptor set was obtained from a man aged 55 to 69 with COVID-19, enrolled during active disease. Both conserved end residues are part of each CDR3. The D gene is left open where the match is weak. Some rows mark clone size as missing; the rest say once, few, many or name a class of expanded clone.

v_gene	abundance	j_gene	d_gene	CDR3nt	CDR3aa
TRBV19	-	TRBJ1-1	TRBD1	TGTGCCAGTAGTATGGGGACAGGGGGGAACACTGAAGCTTTCTTT	CASSMGTGGNTEAFF
TRBV27	-	TRBJ1-2	TRBD1	TGTGCCAGCACAGCAGGGGGCCGGGTGGATGGCTACACCTTC	CASTAGGRVDGYTF
TRBV28	-	TRBJ1-2	TRBD1	TGTGCCAGCAGTACATTCGACAGGGGAAACTATGGCTACACCTTC	CASSTFDRGNYGYTF
TRBV27	-	TRBJ1-1	TRBD1	TGTGCCAGCAGTTTATCGACAGGGCTCGCTGAAGCTTTCTTT	CASSLSTGLAEAFF
TRBV27	-	TRBJ2-7	-	TGTGCCAGCAAGCTGACAGGCTGGAGCTACGAGCAGTACTTC	CASKLTGWSYEQYF
TRBV5-1	-	TRBJ1-6	TRBD1	TGCGCCAGCAGCTGGACAGGGGGAGATTCACCCCTCCACTTT	CASSWTGGDSPLHF
TRBV28	-	TRBJ1-6	-	TGTGCCAGCAGTTTAGGGCAGGGCGTACATTCACCCCTCCACTTT	CASSLGQGVHSPLHF
TRBV5-1	-	TRBJ2-7	TRBD2	TGCGCCAGCAGCTTGGGGGGAGGGCCTTTCGAGCAGTACTTC	CASSLGGGPFEQYF
TRBV7-6	once	TRBJ1-5	-	TGTGCCAGCAGCCCAGGGTACAAGGATCAGCCCCAGCATTTT	CASSPGYKDQPQHF
TRBV29-1	few	TRBJ1-2	-	TGCAGCGCTGAGACAGGCGGCTACACCTTC	CSAETGGYTF
TRBV7-8	-	TRBJ1-1	-	TGTGCCAGCAGCTTAGACCAGGCCGGTGAAGCTTTCTTT	CASSLDQAGEAFF
TRBV2	-	TRBJ1-1	TRBD1	TGTGCCAGCAGTGCGGGACAGGGACTAGAAGCTTTCTTT	CASSAGQGLEAFF
TRBV9	once	TRBJ1-4	-	TGTGCCAGCAGCGCGGCAGGGGAGGGTGAAAAACTGTTTTTT	CASSAAGEGEKLFF
TRBV28	-	TRBJ2-3	-	TGTGCCAGCAGTTTTCTGAGTGGCACAGATACGCAGTATTTT	CASSFLSGTDTQYF
TRBV5-1	few	TRBJ2-3	TRBD1	TGCGCCAGCAGCTTGGTCCGGACAGGGGGAGGCGATACGCAGTATTTT	CASSLVRTGGGDTQYF
TRBV6-1	-	TRBJ1-2	-	TGTGCCAGCAGTGAAACACAGGGTGGCAGACCTAGATTCCTCTACACCTTC	CASSETQGGRPRFLYTF
TRBV6-1	-	TRBJ2-3	-	TGTGCCAGCAGTGAATTGAGGGCTGCCGGCACAGATACGCAGTATTTT	CASSELRAAGTDTQYF
TRBV27	-	TRBJ2-3	TRBD1	TGTGCCAGCAGTTCCCTGACAGGGGATCGAGGAGATACGCAGTATTTT	CASSSLTGDRGDTQYF
TRBV2	-	TRBJ2-6	-	TGTGCCAGCAGAGCGTCTGGGGCCAACGTCCTGACTTTC	CASRASGANVLTF
TRBV18	-	TRBJ2-1	TRBD2	TGTGCCAGCTCACCGACTAGCGAAGGGTACAATGAGCAGTTCTTC	CASSPTSEGYNEQFF
TRBV4-3	-	TRBJ2-1	TRBD2	TGCGCCAGCAGCCTAGGACTAGCGGGAGTGTTTAATGAGCAGTTCTTC	CASSLGLAGVFNEQFF
TRBV9	-	TRBJ2-3	TRBD1	TGTGCCAGCAGCGTAGATGTGGGGCAGGGGGCCCCCACAGATACGCAGTATTTT	CASSVDVGQGAPTDTQYF
TRBV5-1	few	TRBJ2-3	TRBD2	TGCGCCAGCTCTGAGGGAGGGGCAGATACGCAGTATTTT	CASSEGGADTQYF
TRBV28	-	TRBJ2-3	-	TGTGCCACCCTAGGAGGGACGCAGTATTTT	CATLGGTQYF
TRBV9	-	TRBJ1-2	-	TGTGCCAGCAGCGCCTACCGGGACTCACGCTACACCTTC	CASSAYRDSRYTF
TRBV6-5	-	TRBJ1-5	TRBD1	TGTGCCACCGCTTTCAGGGGGTCTAGCAATCAGCCCCAGCATTTT	CATAFRGSSNQPQHF
TRBV2	-	TRBJ2-5	-	TGTGCCAGCAGTGAAGCGAATAGAGCGTACTTC	CASSEANRAYF
TRBV2	once	TRBJ2-1	-	TGTGCCAGCTCTCAGGCCATTCCGCAGTTCTTC	CASSQAIPQFF
TRBV29-1	-	TRBJ2-7	TRBD1	TGCAGCGTTGGAGGGGGCGCGCTATACGAGCAGTACTTC	CSVGGGALYEQYF
TRBV29-1	-	TRBJ2-3	TRBD1	TGCAGCGTTGGAGGTAGGGGACAGGGGGCAGTCACAGATACGCAGTATTTT	CSVGGRGQGAVTDTQYF
TRBV27	-	TRBJ2-4	-	TGTGCCAGCAGTCCGTCTACCGCAAACATTCAGTACTTC	CASSPSTANIQYF
TRBV6-6	-	TRBJ2-2	TRBD2	TGTGCCACCCGGGGGGACACCGGGGAGCTGTTTTTT	CATRGDTGELFF
TRBV5-1	few	TRBJ2-2	TRBD2	TGCGCCAGCAGGTCAATTGGGGGGGCCGGGGAGCTGTTTTTT	CASRSIGGAGELFF
TRBV6-5	-	TRBJ1-3	-	TGTGCCAGCAGTTCACGCGGGATCGGAAACACCATATATTTT	CASSSRGIGNTIYF
TRBV7-2	-	TRBJ2-2	TRBD2	TGTGCCAGCAGCCACCCGGCGGGGGCCGGGGAGCTGTTTTTT	CASSHPAGAGELFF
TRBV7-2	-	TRBJ2-1	TRBD2	TGTGCCAGCAGCTTCTGGTCTAGCGGGAGTGGGGAGCAGTTCTTC	CASSFWSSGSGEQFF
TRBV11-3	once	TRBJ2-3	TRBD2	TGTGCCAGCAGCTTAAGGGCTAGCGGGGGCCCAGATACGCAGTATTTT	CASSLRASGGPDTQYF
TRBV5-6	-	TRBJ1-2	-	TGTGCCAGCAGCCTAAGCGGAACGAGCAACTATGGCTACACCTTC	CASSLSGTSNYGYTF
TRBV3-1/TRBV3-2	-	TRBJ1-6	TRBD1	TGTGCCAGCAGCCCCAGGGGGATGGGTTATAATTCACCCCTCCACTTT	CASSPRGMGYNSPLHF
TRBV19	-	TRBJ1-3	-	TGTGCCAGTTCCAGGGTGAACTCTGGAAACACCATATATTTT	CASSRVNSGNTIYF
TRBV28	-	TRBJ1-1	-	TGTGCCAGCAGTTTAAGTGGAGGGGCCCCCACGACTGAAGCTTTCTTT	CASSLSGGAPTTEAFF
TRBV19	-	TRBJ2-2	TRBD1	TGTGCCAGTTCCCCTCCGGGACAGGGATGGCCCGGGGAGCTGTTTTTT	CASSPPGQGWPGELFF
TRBV20-1	-	TRBJ2-4	TRBD1	TGCAGTGCTAGTGGGGGACAGGGGGAAAACATTCAGTACTTC	CSASGGQGENIQYF
TRBV30	-	TRBJ2-1	TRBD2	TGTGCCTGGCGGACTAGCGGGATAGAGGAGCAGTTCTTC	CAWRTSGIEEQFF
TRBV11-3	-	TRBJ2-1	-	TGTGCCAGCAGCGGAGGGGGCAGCTGGAATTCGGAGCAGTTCTTC	CASSGGGSWNSEQFF
TRBV5-4	-	TRBJ2-1	TRBD2	TGTGCCAGCAGCTTGACAGCGGGAGCCTACAATGAGCAGTTCTTC	CASSLTAGAYNEQFF
TRBV6-1	once	TRBJ1-2	-	TGTGCCAGCATTCGTGGGGGCGCAGATGGCTACACCTTC	CASIRGGADGYTF
TRBV4-2	-	TRBJ2-1	TRBD2	TGTGCCAGCAACCCTCAAAGCGGGAGCTACAATGAGCAGTTCTTC	CASNPQSGSYNEQFF
TRBV12-3/TRBV12-4	-	TRBJ2-1	-	TGTGCCAGCAGTTTCCAGACAGAAAATGAGCAGTTCTTC	CASSFQTENEQFF
TRBV28	-	TRBJ1-1	TRBD1	TGTGCCAGCAGTCCACGGGACAGCACTGAAGCTTTCTTT	CASSPRDSTEAFF
TRBV6-1	-	TRBJ2-2	-	TGTGCCAGCAGTGAAGCGCGGCTTGCGAACACCGGGGAGCTGTTTTTT	CASSEARLANTGELFF
TRBV27	-	TRBJ2-2	TRBD2	TGTGCCAGCAGTTCCAGGACTAGCGGGAGGTACACCGGGGAGCTGTTTTTT	CASSSRTSGRYTGELFF
TRBV27	-	TRBJ2-7	-	TGTGCCAGCAGGAAGGGGGACGAGCAGTACTTC	CASRKGDEQYF
TRBV4-2	-	TRBJ1-4	TRBD1	TGTGCCAGCAGCCAAGAGGGACAGGGGAGCACTAATGAAAAACTGTTTTTT	CASSQEGQGSTNEKLFF
TRBV9	-	TRBJ2-5	-	TGTGCCAGCAGCGTAGTAAGCGGTGAAGGGACCCAGTACTTC	CASSVVSGEGTQYF
TRBV30	-	TRBJ1-1	-	TGTGCCTGGAGGAATCGTAAGGGGGAGAACACTGAAGCTTTCTTT	CAWRNRKGENTEAFF
TRBV28	-	TRBJ2-7	-	TGTGCCAGCAGTTTTATGGGACTTAACTACGAGCAGTACTTC	CASSFMGLNYEQYF
TRBV12-3/TRBV12-4	-	TRBJ1-4	-	TGTGCCAGCAGATACTCGGTTAATGAAAAACTGTTTTTT	CASRYSVNEKLFF
TRBV3-1/TRBV3-2	-	TRBJ2-7	-	TGTGCCAGCAGCCAGGGGGCCAAGCAGTACTTC	CASSQGAKQYF